This entry lists 3 T cell receptor beta chains sequenced from one sample in a study of T cells in tumors and immune-related adverse events (dated by TCRdb to the early 2020s). Per the publication, the treatment or condition label means: nivolumab (PD-1 blockade) given before sampling. The library was prepared using the immunoSEQ multiplex PCR assay. Imported from immuneACCESS, the table was reduced by TCRdb to in-frame sequences with V and J called. These copies leave out some clones; in studies compared against another copy, an unresolved V gene accounts for under half, and the cause of the remainder is not known. The sample profile shows around 5,000 clones; about 65% of them were found once. The ten top clones hold 5.5% to 6.5% of the sample. Here the sequenced sample was gut tissue, taken from a patient treated with anti-PD-1 therapy. These receptors came from a female donor with metastatic renal cell carcinoma.

Here the CDR3 DNA reads TGTGCCAGCAGCCAAGATTGGGACAGGGAAGATGGCAATCAGCCCCAGCATTTT. Translated, it gives CASSQDWDREDGNQPQHF. J is TRBJ1-5 and V is TRBV14; 9 bases map to TRBD1. The CDR3 totals 18 residues. Germline V gives CDR1 SGHDN, CDR2 FVKESK. The V and J ends lost 0 bases and 2 bases, in that order; junction bases with no gene match: 8.

The V and J genes are TRBV19 and TRBJ2-1; 8 nucleotides agree with TRBD2. Germline CDR1 is LNHDA and CDR2 is SQIVND (reference sequence). Trimming removed 4 bases from V and 8 bases from J; junction bases left unmatched: 7. The CDR3 sequence is 14 residues long. The CDR3 loop reads CASSTQGLAHEQFF. In nucleotides, the CDR3 is TGTGCCAGTAGTACCCAAGGACTAGCCCATGAGCAGTTCTTC.

This clone was observed once. The rearrangement links TRBV21-1 to TRBJ2-7; the tabulated D call, TRBD1, remains unverified against the DNA. TRBV21-1 is annotated as a pseudogene. The CDR3 extends over 18 amino acids. The CDR3: CASIRWTGTRGSSYEQYF. DNA of the CDR3: TGTGCCAGCATAAGATGGACAGGGACGAGGGGGAGCTCCTACGAGCAGTACTTC.